The present TCR beta chain was sequenced within a study of CD8+CD57+ T cells in acquired aplastic anemia. Template material for TCR beta VDJ and CDR3 profiling consisted of genomic DNA. From the reads, TCRdb called clonotypes with MiXCR, one entry per CDR3 protein. The sample shows 250,000 or so distinct CDR3 sequences, around 46% of them seen only once. Trimming pared 3 bases from V and 5 bases from J, leaving 7 bases between. Germline assignment: CDR1 MGHDK and CDR2 SYGVNS. The CDR3 totals 12 residues. For sequencing, patients were chosen who had shown expansion of CD8+CD57+ cells by flow cytometry. Patient blood was sampled before any therapy had been received.

V gene TRBV25-1 combines with J gene TRBJ1-2; no reliable D call. What was sequenced was sorted CD4+, CD8+, or CD8+CD57+ T cells (not recorded which) from PBMCs. This clonotype was sampled from a human donor with aplastic anemia. As DNA, the CDR3 is TGTGCCAGCAGTGACCCCCTTTATGGCTACACCTTC. This encodes CASSDPLYGYTF.